Each of the 26 T cell receptor beta chains below was sequenced from the same sample in a study of blood T cell repertoires in COVID-19. The table came from immunoSEQ multiplex PCR; TCRdb's copy has only in-frame clones and leaves some out. This table has 350,000 or so clones, more than 75% appearing once. The source material was PBMCs or T cells enriched from blood (not recorded which). Receptors originate from a woman in her twenties or thirties who had recovered from COVID-19.

The rearrangement links TRBV28 to TRBJ2-7, with 8 bases fitting TRBD1. The junction had 9 bases not matched to a gene; V was cut back by 8 bases and J by 0 bases. The CDR3 covers 15 residues. Looked up from germline, CDR1 is MDHEN and CDR2 is SYDVKM. DNA for the CDR3: TGTGCCAGCTCTATTCGGGGACAGGACTCCTACGAGCAGTACTTC. It codes for CASSIRGQDSYEQYF.

This clone occurred once. V usage is TRBV11-2 and J usage is TRBJ2-1; TRBD2 agrees at 12 bases. CDR3 size: 13 residues. Germline V gene lookup returns CDR1 SGHAT and CDR2 FQNNGV. The junction had 6 bases not matched to a gene; V was cut back by 5 bases and J by 13 bases. DNA of the CDR3: TGTGCCAGCAGCGAAGGACTAGCGGGGAATCAGTTCTTC. Translated, it gives CASSEGLAGNQFF.

The chain combines TRBV28 with TRBJ1-3, with a tentative D call TRBD1 (5 bases). The CDR3 runs to 15 residues. With 5 bases removed from V and 2 bases from J, the gap between germline ends came to 13 bases. Germline V lookup: CDR1 MDHEN, CDR2 SYDVKM. The CDR3 region is CASSPGFQAGNTIYF. DNA for the CDR3: TGTGCCAGCAGTCCAGGGTTCCAGGCTGGAAACACCATATATTTT.

The DNA for the CDR3 is TGTGCCTGGAGCCGGACAGTCGTGGATGAAAAACTGTTTTTT. Translated, it gives CAWSRTVVDEKLFF. This rearrangement joins TRBV30 to TRBJ1-4; D is possibly TRBD1 (6 bases). V was cut by 3 bases and J by 6 bases, with 14 bases left in between. The CDR3 is 14 residues long. Germline CDR1 is GTSNPN and CDR2 is SVGIG (reference sequence).

The V call is TRBV5-8, the J call TRBJ2-3; 8 positions agree with TRBD2. V shed 6 bases and J 7 bases; nucleotides not matched to a gene: 19. From germline, CDR1 is SGHTS and CDR2 YDEGEE. The CDR3 is 17 residues long. The CDR3 DNA reads TGTGCCAGCACCAGATCGTCCCGGGGGGGCCTTGGGCATACGCAGTATTTT. Its protein product is CASTRSSRGGLGHTQYF.

The rearrangement uses TRBV21-1 and TRBJ1-2; TRBD1, the table's D call, lacks a check against the DNA. TRBV21-1 corresponds to a pseudogene. The CDR3 is made up of 13 amino acids. CDR3 bases: TGTGCCAGCGGTGGGACAGGGGACTATGGCTACACCTTC. Encoded protein: CASGGTGDYGYTF.

The chain links TRBV30 to TRBJ2-1, with a tentative D call TRBD2 (6 bases). Germline CDR1 and CDR2: GTSNPN and SVGIG (reference sequence). The CDR3 runs to 16 residues. V was shortened by 1 base and J by 8 bases, with 21 bases between the two germline ends. The CDR3 is CAWSGPREALRYEQFF. In DNA form, the CDR3 reads TGTGCCTGGAGTGGTCCGAGGGAGGCCCTTAGGTATGAGCAGTTCTTC.

The chain has TRBV29-1 and TRBJ2-3, with 8 bases lining up with TRBD1. The CDR3 consists of 14 residues. Losses at the gene ends were 2 bases for V and 2 bases for J; bases not matched to a gene: 3. CDR1 is SQVTM and CDR2 is ANQGSEA in the germline V gene. The CDR3: CSVEPGQVTDTQYF. The CDR3, as DNA: TGCAGCGTTGAACCGGGACAGGTCACAGATACGCAGTATTTT.

The rearrangement joins TRBV7-8 to TRBJ1-5, with 7 bases lining up with TRBD1. The CDR3 length is 17 residues. The trim removed 1 base at V and 1 base at J, leaving 7 bases unmatched. CDR1 and CDR2 (germline): SGHVS, FQNEAQ. The CDR3 nucleotides read TGTGCCAGCAGCTTAGATTTAACAGGGGAAAGCAATCAGCCCCAGCATTTT. This sequence encodes CASSLDLTGESNQPQHF. Looking up the rest from reference TRBV7-8 and TRBJ1-5 gives the full variable domain: GAGVSQSPRYKVAKRGQDVALRCDPISGHVSLFWYQQALGQGPEFLTYFQNEAQLDKSGLPSDRFFAERPEGSVSTLKIQRTQQEDSAVYLCASSLDLTGESNQPQHFGDGTRLSIL.

The rearrangement joins TRBV15 to TRBJ1-4; D is undetermined. Trimming left V 5 bases short and J 0 bases short, with 10 bases between. Germline-derived CDR1 and CDR2 are LNHNV and YYDKDF (reference sequence). The CDR3 is 15 amino acids. The CDR3 spells CATSGAQTTNEKLFF. Written as DNA, the CDR3 is TGTGCCACCAGCGGAGCCCAGACAACTAATGAAAAACTGTTTTTT.

The chain employs TRBV6-1 and TRBJ2-3, with D perhaps matching TRBD2 (7 bases). V was pared by 2 bases and J by 1 base, with 13 bases between. Germline-derived CDR1 and CDR2 are MNHNS and SASEGT. The CDR3 loop spans 16 amino acids. This chain's CDR3 is CASSESAGARTDTQYF. The CDR3 region has the DNA TGTGCCAGCAGTGAATCGGCGGGGGCCCGCACAGATACGCAGTATTTT.

The genes are TRBV2 and TRBJ1-1, with TRBD1 identical over 10 bases. The junction had 6 bases not matched to a gene; V was cut back by 7 bases and J by 1 base. This CDR3 has 15 residues. Germline V CDR1 and CDR2: SNHLY, FYNNEI. The CDR3 protein is CASKPGTGANTEAFF. Written as DNA, the CDR3 is TGTGCCAGCAAGCCCGGGACAGGGGCGAACACTGAAGCTTTCTTT.

The J gene is TRBJ1-3, the V gene TRBV27, with TRBD1 as a possible D gene (5 bases). V dropped 5 bases and J dropped 8 bases, with 16 bases sitting between them. This CDR3 has 14 amino acids. CDR1 and CDR2 from the germline V gene are MNHEY and SMNVEV (reference sequence). In nucleotides, the CDR3 is TGTGCCAGCAGTAAAGGCGGGGGTATAGACACCATATATTTT. Its protein product is CASSKGGGIDTIYF.

CDR3 sequence: CASSSRDRGSGEQFF. DNA for the CDR3: TGTGCCAGCAGCTCACGGGACAGGGGGTCAGGTGAGCAGTTCTTC. The chain combines TRBV13 with TRBJ2-1; TRBD1 matches 11 bases. Germline assignment: CDR1 PRHDT and CDR2 FYEKMQ (reference sequence). There are 15 residues in the CDR3. With 4 bases clipped from V and 9 bases from J, the junction kept 8 bases outside the gene matches.

The rearrangement joins TRBV5-1 to TRBJ2-7, with TRBD1 identical over 7 bases. This CDR3 is built from 12 residues. J gave up 2 bases and V 10 bases, and 6 bases lay outside the gene matches. Germline V CDR1 and CDR2: SGHRS, YFSETQ. The chain's CDR3 is CASRTGTYEQYF. CDR3 bases: TGCGCCTCGCGGACAGGAACCTACGAGCAGTACTTC.

The gene calls are TRBV28 and TRBJ1-1, with no clear D. The CDR3 consists of 15 residues. Trimming removed 3 bases from V and 3 bases from J, with 14 bases in between. Germline V lookup: CDR1 MDHEN, CDR2 SYDVKM. CDR3: CASSLTGSPYTEAFF. CDR3 DNA: TGTGCCAGCAGTTTGACGGGTTCCCCCTACACTGAAGCTTTCTTT.

A few counts support this clone. The V call is TRBV5-1, the J call TRBJ2-7, with 8 bases identical to TRBD2. Germline V gives CDR1 SGHRS, CDR2 YFSETQ. The CDR3 totals 13 residues. Trimming took 3 bases from V and 2 from J; bases not matched to a gene: 1. CDR3 sequence reads: CASSSGGAYEQYF. DNA of the CDR3: TGCGCCAGCAGCTCCGGGGGGGCCTACGAGCAGTACTTC.

This clone has only a few counts. This chain uses TRBV4-3 with TRBJ2-3; TRBD1 agrees at 7 bases. This CDR3 is 18 amino acids long. The germline gives CDR1 LGHNA, CDR2 YSLEER. J gave up 6 bases and V 0 bases, and 15 bases lay outside the gene matches. The CDR3 nucleotides read TGCGCCAGCAGCCAAGATGCGGCAGGGGGAGTGGGCAGGGATACGCAGTATTTT. Translation: CASSQDAAGGVGRDTQYF.

The CDR3 nucleotides read TGTGCCAGCAGCCGCGGAAGGACAGGGGCTTTCTTT. This translates into CASSRGRTGAFF. The chain joins TRBV14 to TRBJ1-1; 8 positions agree with TRBD1. Trimming cost V 4 bases and J 11 bases; bases outside gene matches: 6. Per germline, CDR1 SGHDN and CDR2 FVKESK. The CDR3 length is 12 residues.

The chain links TRBV18 to TRBJ1-1; no reliable D call. The V end was cut by 2 bases, the J end by 0 bases, with 10 bases between. The CDR3 is 15 amino acids. Germline lookup yields CDR1 KGHSH and CDR2 LQKENI. The DNA of the CDR3 is TGTGCCAGCTCACCATCGAACCAGATGAACACTGAAGCTTTCTTT. Its protein product is CASSPSNQMNTEAFF.

This chain links TRBV6-2 or TRBV6-3 with TRBJ1-1; D call uncertain. Trimming pared 2 bases from V and 7 bases from J, leaving 11 bases between. Germline V gene data show CDR1 as MNHEY and CDR2 as SVGEGT. The CDR3 spans 13 residues. The CDR3 DNA sequence: TGTGCCAGCAGTTACGGGGAGGGTATTGAAGCTTTCTTT. Its protein product is CASSYGEGIEAFF.

This chain uses TRBV7-8 with TRBJ2-2, with D tentatively TRBD1 (7 bases). Trimming cost V 5 bases and J 0 bases, with 16 bases left between them. Germline loops: CDR1 SGHVS, CDR2 FQNEAQ. This CDR3 contains 17 residues. This chain's CDR3 is CASSRGPGDANTGELFF. In DNA form, the CDR3 reads TGTGCCAGCAGCAGGGGGCCGGGGGATGCGAACACCGGGGAGCTGTTTTTT.

The chain joins TRBV30 to TRBJ1-1; 8 bases align to TRBD1. J lost 3 bases, V lost 5 bases, and 8 bases had no gene match. CDR1 and CDR2 from the germline V gene are GTSNPN and SVGIG (reference sequence). This CDR3 is 14 amino acids long. Here the CDR3 DNA reads TGTGCCTGGGGGGTAGACAGGGGACACACTGAAGCTTTCTTT. This codes for CAWGVDRGHTEAFF.

The chain employs TRBV5-1 and TRBJ2-4, with D uncertain. Germline CDR1 and CDR2: SGHRS and YFSETQ. CDR3 length: 15 amino acids. V shed 3 bases and J shed 1 base, with 11 bases lying between them. CDR3 DNA sequence: TGCGCCAGCAGCTCCGGAGACGTCGCCAAAAACATTCAGTACTTC. Protein product: CASSSGDVAKNIQYF.

The J gene is TRBJ1-5, the V gene TRBV6-2 or TRBV6-3, with 7 bases identical to TRBD1. The CDR3 is 18 amino acids. J was trimmed by 2 bases and V by 0 bases; bases with no gene match: 10. From germline, CDR1 is MNHEY and CDR2 SVGEGT. The CDR3 sequence: CASSYSTLDRVGNQPQHF. The CDR3 coding sequence is TGTGCCAGCAGTTACTCGACATTAGACAGGGTCGGCAATCAGCCCCAGCATTTT.

This sequence joins TRBV5-1 and TRBJ1-2; D remains unclear. This CDR3 comprises 14 residues. V was shortened by 1 base and J by 2 bases, with 9 bases between the two germline ends. From germline, CDR1 is SGHRS and CDR2 YFSETQ. CDR3 residues: CASSLNRMNYGYTF. Written as DNA, the CDR3 is TGCGCCAGCAGCTTGAATAGAATGAACTATGGCTACACCTTC.